The following is a T cell receptor (beta chain) sequence with its context. TCRdb's table, derived via immunoSEQ multiplex PCR, lists solely in-frame clones and lacks some. The top ten clones hold just over 0.65% of a sample with about 51,000 clones, approximately 92% of them seen once. The germline V gene has CDR1 SGHRS and CDR2 YFSETQ. Trimming removed 6 bases at V and 0 bases at J, with 13 bases between. This CDR3 comprises 14 residues. This entry comes from a study of T cell changes during pregnancy in multiple sclerosis. V is TRBV5-1 and J is TRBJ2-7; D not resolved. This TCR was recovered from a female donor with multiple sclerosis, enrolled in a pregnancy study. Sequenced material: CD4+ T cells from peripheral blood mononuclear cells, taken in the third trimester of pregnancy. The CDR3 DNA follows: TGCGCCAGCACCTTAGACTCCTTCTCCTACGAGCAGTACTTC. Its translation: CASTLDSFSYEQYF.